What follows are 8 T cell receptor beta chains derived from one specimen sequenced in a study of T cells after yellow fever vaccination. TCRdb re-derived calls from the 5' RACE reads in MiXCR, one entry per CDR3 protein. This sample has around 260,000 distinct CDR3 sequences, with approximately 5.2% found just once. The sample in question was CD4+ T cells sorted from PBMCs, obtained on the day of the yellow fever booster vaccination. These receptors all come from a man aged 18-30 years who received the YFV17D yellow fever vaccine.

The DNA for the CDR3 is TGCAGTGCTAGGGGTCCGGGACAGGGGTTTGGAAACACCATATATTTT. Residues: CSARGPGQGFGNTIYF. This chain joins TRBV20-1 and TRBJ1-3; 10 bases map to TRBD1. The CDR3 has 16 residues. Germline-derived CDR1 and CDR2 are DFQATT and SNEGSKA (reference sequence). V lost 3 bases and J lost 3; bases outside the gene matches: 8.

V and J are TRBV11-3 and TRBJ2-3; 8 bases match TRBD1. CDR1 is SGHNT and CDR2 is YENEEA in the germline V gene. The V segment lost 3 bases and the J segment 5 bases; nucleotides outside the gene matches: 4. CDR3 size: 14 residues. CDR3 sequence reads: CASSFGTGGDTQYF. CDR3 coding DNA: TGTGCCAGCAGCTTCGGAACAGGGGGAGATACGCAGTATTTT.

The chain has TRBV3-1 and TRBJ1-6, with D uncertain. V shed 2 bases and J shed 7 bases, with 6 bases lying between them. This CDR3 region has 13 residues. Per germline, CDR1 LGHDT and CDR2 YNNKEL (reference sequence). The CDR3 is CASSQKGNSPLHF. In nucleotides, the CDR3 is TGTGCCAGCAGCCAAAAGGGAAATTCACCCCTCCACTTT.

This clonotype was counted only a few times. CDR3 bases: TGCAGTGCTAGCGTCTCCGCAACTAATGAAAAACTGTTTTTT. Amino acid sequence: CSASVSATNEKLFF. The V call is TRBV20-1, the J call TRBJ1-4; no firm D call. The CDR3 loop spans 14 amino acids. The germline CDR1 and CDR2 sequences are DFQATT and SNEGSKA (reference sequence). Trimming cost V 3 bases and J 0 bases, with 8 bases left between them.

This clonotype was counted many times. V gene TRBV4-3 combines with J gene TRBJ1-2, with 11 bases aligning to TRBD1. Germline CDR1 is LGHNA and CDR2 is YSLEER. With V trimmed by 0 bases and J by 3 bases, 6 bases remained unmatched. This CDR3 region has 17 residues. CDR3 sequence reads: CASSQDPWGQGDYGYTF. Here the CDR3 DNA reads TGCGCCAGCAGCCAAGATCCCTGGGGACAGGGGGACTATGGCTACACCTTC.

At least ten counts were recorded for this clonotype. This sequence joins TRBV20-1 and TRBJ2-2; 10 bases match TRBD1. The germline CDR1 and CDR2 sequences are DFQATT and SNEGSKA (reference sequence). This CDR3 is built from 17 residues. V dropped 0 bases and J dropped 5; count of bases not matched to a gene: 9. The CDR3 nucleotides read TGCAGTGCTAGAGATCGGGTCGGGACAGGGGTGACCGGGGAGCTGTTTTTT. It specifies CSARDRVGTGVTGELFF.

This clonotype came up many times. The rearrangement uses TRBV11-2 and TRBJ2-2, with 11 bases aligning to TRBD2. There are 17 residues in the CDR3. The junction had 3 bases not matched to a gene; V was cut back by 2 bases and J by 1 base. The germline V gene encodes CDR1 SGHAT and CDR2 FQNNGV. The CDR3 bases are TGTGCCAGCAGCTTAACCACTAGCGGGGGGAACACCGGGGAGCTGTTTTTT. Its protein product is CASSLTTSGGNTGELFF. The whole variable domain, remainder taken from reference TRBV11-2 and TRBJ2-2, is EAGVAQSPRYKIIEKRQSVAFWCNPISGHATLYWYQQILGQGPKLLIQFQNNGVVDDSQLPKDRFSAERLKGVDSTLKIQPAKLEDSAVYLCASSLTTSGGNTGELFFGEGSRLTVL.

This clonotype was counted many times. This chain joins TRBV7-3 and TRBJ2-2; D is unresolved. Germline V gene lookup returns CDR1 SGHTA and CDR2 FQGTGA. V was pared by 0 bases and J by 6 bases, with 5 bases between. This CDR3 is built from 13 residues. The CDR3 loop is CASSLTLAGELFF. In nucleotides, the CDR3 is TGTGCCAGCAGCTTAACGTTGGCCGGGGAGCTGTTTTTT.